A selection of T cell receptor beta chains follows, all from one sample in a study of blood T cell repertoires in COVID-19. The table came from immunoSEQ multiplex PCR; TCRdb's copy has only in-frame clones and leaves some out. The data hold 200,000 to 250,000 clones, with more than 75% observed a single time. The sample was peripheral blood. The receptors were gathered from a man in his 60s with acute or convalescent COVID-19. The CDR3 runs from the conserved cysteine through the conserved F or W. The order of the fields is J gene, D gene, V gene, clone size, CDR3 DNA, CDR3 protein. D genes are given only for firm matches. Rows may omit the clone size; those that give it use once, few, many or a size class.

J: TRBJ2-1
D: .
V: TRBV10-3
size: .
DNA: TGTGCCATCAGTCCGCTCTCGGGGATCTCCTACAATGAGCAGTTCTTC
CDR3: CAISPLSGISYNEQFF

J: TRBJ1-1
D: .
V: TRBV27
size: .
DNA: TGTGCCAGCAGTTTAAGCCCGAACACTGAAGCTTTCTTT
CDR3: CASSLSPNTEAFF

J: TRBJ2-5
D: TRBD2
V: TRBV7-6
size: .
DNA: TGTGCCAGCGGTCTCCCGGGGGGAGGGGAAGAGACCCAGTACTTC
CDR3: CASGLPGGGEETQYF

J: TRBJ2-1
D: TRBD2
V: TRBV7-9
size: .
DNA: TGTGCCAGCAGCTTGGGAGCGGGGGGGCAGTCTGAGCAGTTCTTC
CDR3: CASSLGAGGQSEQFF

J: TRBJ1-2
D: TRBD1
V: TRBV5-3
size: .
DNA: TGTGCCAGAAGCTTTAGTGTAAAGGGGGCGGACTATGGCTACACCTTC
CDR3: CARSFSVKGADYGYTF

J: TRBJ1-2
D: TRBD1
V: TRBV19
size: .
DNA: TGTGCCAGTAGTATAGATCGGACAGGACGGGGCTACACCTTC
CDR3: CASSIDRTGRGYTF

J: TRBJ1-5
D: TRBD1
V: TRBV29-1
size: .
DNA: TGCAGCGTTGCCCCCTTAATAGTGTTGCGGTGGGGACAGGGGCAAAATCAGCCCCAGCATTTT
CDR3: CSVAPLIVLRWGQGQNQPQHF

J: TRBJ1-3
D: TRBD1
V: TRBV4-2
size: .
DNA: TGTGCCAGCAGCCCTAAGGACAGGGGTGGAAACACCATATATTTT
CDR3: CASSPKDRGGNTIYF

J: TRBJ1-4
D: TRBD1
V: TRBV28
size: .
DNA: TGTGCCAGCAGTTTACGACAGGGGGCTGGCGAAAAACTGTTTTTT
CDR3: CASSLRQGAGEKLFF

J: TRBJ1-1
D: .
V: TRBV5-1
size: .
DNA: TGCGCCAGCAGCTATCGGGGGGCACCAGCTTACGACACTGAAGCTTTCTTT
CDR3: CASSYRGAPAYDTEAFF

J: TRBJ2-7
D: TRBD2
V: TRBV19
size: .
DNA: TGTGCCAGTAGCCCTCGACTAGCGGGGACGTACGAGCAGTACTTC
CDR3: CASSPRLAGTYEQYF

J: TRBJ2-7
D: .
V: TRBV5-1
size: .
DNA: TGCGCCTTCTACCCGGGGGACGGTAGTCACTACGAGCAGTACTTC
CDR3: CAFYPGDGSHYEQYF

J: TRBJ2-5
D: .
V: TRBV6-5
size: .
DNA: TGTGCCAGCAGTAAAAGCGGCAGGTACCAAGAGACCCAGTACTTC
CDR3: CASSKSGRYQETQYF

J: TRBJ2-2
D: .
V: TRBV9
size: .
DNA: TGTGCCAGCAGCGTAGTCGACACGGCACCCGGGGAGCTGTTTTTT
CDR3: CASSVVDTAPGELFF

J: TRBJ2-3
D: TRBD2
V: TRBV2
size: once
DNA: TGTGCCAGCAGTGAAGCGGCGGGGGTAGTGGATACGCAGTATTTT
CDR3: CASSEAAGVVDTQYF

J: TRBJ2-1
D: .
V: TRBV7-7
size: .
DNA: TGTGCCAGCAGCCCCCAACTTAGCTCCTACAATGAGCAGTTCTTC
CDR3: CASSPQLSSYNEQFF

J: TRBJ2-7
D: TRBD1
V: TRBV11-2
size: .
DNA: TGTGCCAGCAGCTTAGTAGTTAGGACAGGGCCCTACGAGCAGTACTTC
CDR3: CASSLVVRTGPYEQYF

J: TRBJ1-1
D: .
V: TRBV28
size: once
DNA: TGTGCCAGCAGTAACAGGGCTTTCGCTTTCTTT
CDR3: CASSNRAFAFF

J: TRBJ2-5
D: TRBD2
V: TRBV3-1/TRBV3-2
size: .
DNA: TGTGCCAGCAGCCAAGTGGCTAGCGGGTACCAAGAGACCCAGTACTTC
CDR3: CASSQVASGYQETQYF

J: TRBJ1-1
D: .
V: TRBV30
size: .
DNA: TGTGCCTGGACCTCCCGTTCTTCGGTGGCTTTCTTT
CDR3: CAWTSRSSVAFF

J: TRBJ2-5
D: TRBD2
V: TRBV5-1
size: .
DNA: TGCGCCAGCAGCTTAGCGGGGGCGGCAGAGACCCAGTACTTC
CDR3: CASSLAGAAETQYF

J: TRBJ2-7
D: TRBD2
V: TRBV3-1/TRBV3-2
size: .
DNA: TGTGCCAGCAGCCAGGGACTAGCCCACGAGCAGTACTTC
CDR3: CASSQGLAHEQYF

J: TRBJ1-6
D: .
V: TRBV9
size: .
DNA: TGTGCCAGCAGCGCGGTACAGGGTCGGGGTAATTCACCCCTCCACTTT
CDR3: CASSAVQGRGNSPLHF

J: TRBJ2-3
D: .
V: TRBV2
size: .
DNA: TGTGCCAGCAGTCCCACTACCGAGTTCGCTCGCACAGATACGCAGTATTTT
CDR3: CASSPTTEFARTDTQYF

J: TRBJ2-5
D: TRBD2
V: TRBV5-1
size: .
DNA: TGCGCCAGCAGTGACACGAAGCGGGGGGGCCAAGAGACCCAGTACTTC
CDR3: CASSDTKRGGQETQYF

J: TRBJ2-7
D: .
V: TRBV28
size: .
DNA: TGTGCCAGCACCCAGCGATCAGGGGCCCTCTCCTACGAGCAGTACTTC
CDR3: CASTQRSGALSYEQYF

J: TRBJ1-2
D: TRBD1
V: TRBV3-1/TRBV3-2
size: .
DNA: TGTGCCAGCAGCCACCTACAGGGGGCGGCGGATGGCTACACCTTC
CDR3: CASSHLQGAADGYTF